These 17 T cell receptor beta chains were sequenced from one sample in a study of CD8 T cells in Susac syndrome. Random hexamers served to reverse transcribe about 0.45 to 1 ug RNA. TCRdb passed the immunoSEQ multiplex PCR reads through MiXCR, listing each CDR3 protein once. This sample has about 160,000 distinct CDR3 sequences, with just over 90% found just once. Sequencing was performed on CD4+ T cells from PBMCs. Receptor source: a human donor in good health.

This chain uses TRBV3-1 with TRBJ2-5; D is possibly TRBD1 or TRBD2 (5 bases each). There are 16 residues in the CDR3. V was pared by 2 bases and J by 5 bases, with 18 bases between. Germline V gene lookup returns CDR1 LGHDT and CDR2 YNNKEL (reference sequence). The CDR3 spells CASSQNPSGTGETQYF. CDR3 coding DNA: TGTGCCAGCAGCCAAAATCCTTCCGGGACGGGGGAGACCCAGTACTTC.

V usage is TRBV7-3 and J usage is TRBJ2-3; 7 nucleotides agree with TRBD1. CDR1 SGHTA and CDR2 FQGTGA come from the germline V gene. The CDR3 runs to 15 residues. The junction had 7 bases not matched to a gene; V was cut back by 2 bases and J by 5 bases. This CDR3 reads CASSLFTGVRDTQYF. The CDR3 DNA reads TGTGCCAGCAGCTTATTTACAGGGGTCAGAGATACGCAGTATTTT. Supplemented by reference TRBV7-3 and TRBJ2-3, the full variable domain reads GAGVSQTPSNKVTEKGKYVELRCDPISGHTALYWYRQSLGQGPEFLIYFQGTGAADDSGLPNDRFFAVRPEGSVSTLKIQRTERGDSAVYLCASSLFTGVRDTQYFGPGTRLTVL.

The chain recombines TRBV18 with TRBJ2-1, with D perhaps TRBD2 (7 bases). The V end lost 5 bases, the J end lost 1 base, and 12 bases lay between the germline ends. Germline CDR1 and CDR2: KGHSH and LQKENI. The CDR3 loop spans 15 amino acids. The CDR3 DNA sequence: TGTGCCAGCTCATGGGGGGGCCGATCCTACAATGAGCAGTTCTTC. Translated, it gives CASSWGGRSYNEQFF.

The chain couples TRBV12-3 or TRBV12-4 to TRBJ2-7, with no clear D. The CDR3 totals 12 residues. V shed 9 bases and J shed 6 bases, with 15 bases lying between them. The CDR3 DNA sequence: TGTGCCAGTCAAGATCAGGTCTCCGAGCAGTACTTC. Protein sequence: CASQDQVSEQYF.

The chain couples TRBV6-1 to TRBJ2-1; 11 bases line up with TRBD2. V trimming: 6 bases; J trimming: 7 bases; junction bases outside the gene matches: 8. Germline V gives CDR1 MNHNS, CDR2 SASEGT. The CDR3 contains 15 residues. CDR3 loop: CASRGGTSGRNEQFF. DNA of the CDR3: TGTGCCAGCAGGGGAGGGACTAGCGGTCGGAATGAGCAGTTCTTC.

V gene TRBV5-1 combines with J gene TRBJ2-2; D not certain. The CDR3 totals 16 residues. Germline assignment: CDR1 SGHRS and CDR2 YFSETQ. Trimming shortened V by 1 base and J by 6 bases, and 16 bases separated the two germline ends. Written as DNA, the CDR3 is TGCGCCAGCAGCTTGACCCGACCGACCCACTCCGGGGAGCTGTTTTTT. This translates into CASSLTRPTHSGELFF. The full variable domain, rest sourced from reference TRBV5-1 and TRBJ2-2, is KAGVTQTPRYLIKTRGQQVTLSCSPISGHRSVSWYQQTPGQGLQFLFEYFSETQRNKGNFPGRFSGRQFSNSRSEMNVSTLELGDSALYLCASSLTRPTHSGELFFGEGSRLTVL.

The rearrangement joins TRBV10-3 to TRBJ2-7; D ambiguous. The CDR3 extends over 11 amino acids. The germline V and J ends were trimmed by 8 bases and 6 bases, with 11 bases remaining between them. Germline V gene data show CDR1 as ENHRY and CDR2 as SYGVKD. CDR3 sequence: CAIGVSGEQYF. The DNA of the CDR3 is TGTGCCATCGGGGTCTCGGGCGAGCAGTACTTC.

This chain links TRBV7-3 with TRBJ2-3; TRBD2 matches at 10 bases. After removal of 6 bases from V and 2 bases from J, the junction contained 5 bases not matched to a gene. This CDR3 comprises 15 residues. Germline V gene sequence: CDR1 SGHTA, CDR2 FQGTGA. The CDR3 coding sequence is TGTGCCAGCAGACGGAGCGGGGGGGCCACAGATACGCAGTATTTT. Amino acid sequence: CASRRSGGATDTQYF.

The chain is built from TRBV6-5 and TRBJ2-7; D is ambiguous. The CDR3 is 15 residues long. Germline-derived CDR1 and CDR2 are MNHEY and SVGAGI. V gave up 0 bases and J gave up 2 bases, with 11 bases separating them. The CDR3 region has the DNA TGTGCCAGCAGTTACTCGTGGGTGGAACCCTACGAGCAGTACTTC. Its protein product is CASSYSWVEPYEQYF.

The chain recombines TRBV5-1 with TRBJ1-2; the D gene is possibly TRBD1 (5 bases). The CDR3 sequence is 15 residues long. V was pared by 0 bases and J by 4 bases, with 13 bases between. The germline V gene has CDR1 SGHRS and CDR2 YFSETQ. CDR3 sequence reads: CASSLAEGSTYGYTF. The CDR3 DNA reads TGCGCCAGCAGCTTGGCCGAGGGGTCCACCTATGGCTACACCTTC.

This chain links TRBV5-1 with TRBJ2-7; a weak D match, TRBD2 (6 bases). This CDR3 is 13 amino acids long. V was cut by 4 bases and J by 4 bases, with 12 bases left in between. The germline V gene has CDR1 SGHRS and CDR2 YFSETQ. CDR3 protein: CASSARGRYEQYF. The CDR3 DNA follows: TGCGCCAGCAGCGCGCGGGGACGGTACGAGCAGTACTTC.

This sequence joins TRBV4-1 and TRBJ2-7, with D possibly being TRBD1 or TRBD2 (6 bases each). This CDR3 comprises 14 residues. In germline, CDR1 is MGHRA, CDR2 YSYEKL. Trimming pared 8 bases from V and 7 bases from J, leaving 21 bases between. CDR3 amino acids: CASSPGGQPLEQYF. DNA of the CDR3: TGCGCCAGCTCTCCTGGGGGGCAGCCCCTTGAGCAGTACTTC.

This chain links TRBV5-1 with TRBJ1-4, with no clear D. This CDR3 is 15 amino acids long. From germline, CDR1 is SGHRS and CDR2 YFSETQ. Trimming removed 0 bases from V and 0 bases from J, with 6 bases in between. The CDR3 here is CASSLGLTTNEKLFF. The DNA for the CDR3 is TGCGCCAGCAGCTTGGGACTTACAACTAATGAAAAACTGTTTTTT. The variable domain in full, completed from reference TRBV5-1 and TRBJ1-4, reads KAGVTQTPRYLIKTRGQQVTLSCSPISGHRSVSWYQQTPGQGLQFLFEYFSETQRNKGNFPGRFSGRQFSNSRSEMNVSTLELGDSALYLCASSLGLTTNEKLFFGSGTQLSVL.

Here the CDR3 reads CASSLAGEQFF. The DNA for the CDR3 is TGTGCCAGCAGCTTAGCAGGGGAGCAGTTCTTC. The chain links TRBV7-3 to TRBJ2-1, with TRBD1 as a possible D gene (5 bases). CDR1 SGHTA and CDR2 FQGTGA come from the germline V gene. V was trimmed by 2 bases and J by 10 bases, leaving 6 bases between them. The CDR3 runs 11 residues. The entire variable domain, with the rest obtained from reference TRBV7-3 and TRBJ2-1, is as follows: GAGVSQTPSNKVTEKGKYVELRCDPISGHTALYWYRQSLGQGPEFLIYFQGTGAADDSGLPNDRFFAVRPEGSVSTLKIQRTERGDSAVYLCASSLAGEQFFGPGTRLTVL.

V usage is TRBV12-5 and J usage is TRBJ2-5, with D perhaps matching TRBD2 (6 bases). Germline CDR1 LGHNT, CDR2 FRNRAP. The CDR3 has 15 residues. V lost 4 bases, J lost 3 bases, and 15 bases lay in between. As DNA, the CDR3 is TGTGCTAGTGGTTCGGGGGTATTAGTAGAAGAGACCCAGTACTTC. This codes for CASGSGVLVEETQYF.

This sequence joins TRBV5-1 and TRBJ2-2, with TRBD1 identical over 7 bases. With 0 bases clipped from V and 3 bases from J, the junction kept 5 bases outside the gene matches. This CDR3 region has 16 residues. CDR1 is SGHRS and CDR2 is YFSETQ in the germline V gene. DNA of the CDR3: TGCGCCAGCAGCTTGGCACTCCAGGGGGACACCGGGGAGCTGTTTTTT. This translates into CASSLALQGDTGELFF. Variable domain in full (rest from reference TRBV5-1 and TRBJ2-2): KAGVTQTPRYLIKTRGQQVTLSCSPISGHRSVSWYQQTPGQGLQFLFEYFSETQRNKGNFPGRFSGRQFSNSRSEMNVSTLELGDSALYLCASSLALQGDTGELFFGEGSRLTVL.

The rearrangement links TRBV20-1 to TRBJ1-2; TRBD1 agrees at 9 bases. The germline CDR1 and CDR2 sequences are DFQATT and SNEGSKA (reference sequence). Trimming removed 8 bases from V and 4 bases from J; junction bases left unmatched: 5. This CDR3 has 12 residues. CDR3 in amino acids: CSQEDRGYGYTF. CDR3 sequence (DNA): TGCAGTCAAGAGGACAGGGGCTATGGCTACACCTTC.